The 8 T cell receptor beta chains below come from one sample, sequenced in a study of T cell repertoires in cytomegalovirus infection. In TCRdb, the reads were re-called with MiXCR into one record per CDR3 protein. Of about 130,000 distinct CDR3 sequences in the sample, more than 20% were seen once. For these TCRs, the target antigens are not known. Sequenced sample: PBMCs, sequenced either directly or after in vitro stimulation (not recorded which). These receptors originate from a human donor in good health (CMV status not recorded). Some clones in this sample may be carry-over from other donors' samples.

The chain combines TRBV20-1 with TRBJ1-1, with 8 bases that match TRBD1. After removal of 6 bases from V and 5 bases from J, the junction contained 11 bases not matched to a gene. CDR3 length equals 14 residues. Per the germline V gene, CDR1 is DFQATT and CDR2 is SNEGSKA (reference sequence). Written as DNA, the CDR3 is TGCAGTGCAGGACAGGGCTCAATTGGAACTGAAGCTTTCTTT. Translation: CSAGQGSIGTEAFF.

This clonotype showed up just a few times. This rearrangement joins TRBV6-6 to TRBJ2-5; D remains unclear. V was shortened by 0 bases and J by 6 bases, with 14 bases between the two germline ends. CDR3 length equals 15 residues. CDR1 is MNHNY, CDR2 SVGAGI, per germline (reference sequence). Here the CDR3 reads CASSYSPAVGKTQYF. In DNA, the CDR3 is TGTGCCAGCAGTTACTCTCCGGCGGTGGGAAAGACCCAGTACTTC.

CDR3 DNA sequence: TGTGCCAGCAGTCCCCCAGGCCCCTCTAACTATGGCTACACCTTC. It specifies CASSPPGPSNYGYTF. The genes are TRBV28 and TRBJ1-2; no definite D call. CDR3 length equals 15 residues. The ends were cut back, 5 bases at V and 0 bases at J, with 13 bases in the middle. Germline V CDR1 and CDR2: MDHEN, SYDVKM.

This clonotype was picked up many times. The rearrangement joins TRBV7-2 to TRBJ2-1; 9 nucleotides agree with TRBD2. The V gene's germline CDR1 is SGHTA and CDR2 FQGNSA. Trimming took 0 bases from V and 8 from J; bases not matched to a gene: 2. The CDR3 has 14 amino acids. DNA of the CDR3: TGTGCCAGCAGCTTAGCTAGCGGGAGTCATGAGCAGTTCTTC. The encoded protein is CASSLASGSHEQFF.

This clonotype has ten or more counts. The CDR3 DNA reads TGTGCCAGCAGTTGGGGCGGGGATTTCTCCTACGAGCAGTACTTC. It encodes CASSWGGDFSYEQYF. The rearrangement links TRBV7-2 to TRBJ2-7, with TRBD2 as a possible D gene (6 bases). Germline V gene sequence: CDR1 SGHTA, CDR2 FQGNSA. V lost 6 bases and J lost 0, with 15 bases in between. The CDR3 consists of 15 residues.

The V gene is TRBV7-6, the J gene TRBJ2-1, with 9 bases that match TRBD2. Per the germline V gene, CDR1 is SGHVS and CDR2 is FNYEAQ. The V gene end was trimmed by 5 bases and the J gene end by 3 bases; junction bases not matched to a gene: 5. This CDR3 has 15 residues. Written as DNA, the CDR3 is TGTGCCAGCAGCGCTAGCGGGATCGACTACAATGAGCAGTTCTTC. It specifies CASSASGIDYNEQFF.

This chain connects TRBV7-2 to TRBJ2-1; D possibly corresponds to TRBD2 (6 bases). The CDR3 contains 18 residues. Trimming left V 6 bases short and J 1 base short, with 22 bases between. In germline, CDR1 is SGHTA, CDR2 FQGNSA. The CDR3 bases are TGTGCCAGCAGACCGGGACTCCGGTGGGAAGGATCCTACAATGAGCAGTTCTTC. Amino acid sequence: CASRPGLRWEGSYNEQFF.

The rearrangement uses TRBV2 and TRBJ2-1; 10 nucleotides agree with TRBD2. The CDR3 totals 14 residues. After removal of 8 bases from V and 6 bases from J, the junction contained 7 bases not matched to a gene. CDR1 SNHLY and CDR2 FYNNEI come from the germline V gene. Here the CDR3 DNA reads TGTGCCAGCTTGGGATTAGCGGGGGGCAATGAGCAGTTCTTC. The encoded protein is CASLGLAGGNEQFF.